The T cell receptor (beta chain) under discussion was sequenced for a study of blood T cell repertoires in COVID-19. Overall study context: The United States, Italy and Spain provided the acute and convalescent COVID-19 samples. Sources were T cells, B-cell-depleted T cells, or PBMCs; the material itself was cDNA or gDNA.

Germline lookup yields CDR1 GTSNPN and CDR2 SVGIG (reference sequence). The ends were cut back, 1 base at V and 5 bases at J, with 9 bases in the middle. There are 13 residues in the CDR3. In the authors' workflow: Quantification of nucleated cells was approximated via reference gene primer amplification. Measured with immunoSEQ multiplex PCR; TCRdb has only the in-frame clones, and not every one. V and J calls and clone size are those listed in that table; D and trimming were worked out from the DNA. This sample has roughly 150,000 clones, with 85% to 90% found just once. This clone was seen a single time.

This rearrangement joins TRBV30 to TRBJ1-5; D is undetermined. The sequence was obtained from a man aged 50 or older who had recovered from COVID-19. The material sequenced was peripheral blood. As DNA, the CDR3 is TGTGCCTGGAGTGCGGGAGTGGATCAGCCCCAGCATTTT. It encodes CAWSAGVDQPQHF.